This T cell receptor (beta chain) was observed in a study of cytomegalovirus exposure and HLA in healthy donors. Whole-study context: For the approximately 400 genotyped donors, roughly 80% fell within the Caucasian-associated ancestry cluster.

This PCR relied on a set of 60 Vbeta primers and 13 Jbeta primers. Measured with immunoSEQ multiplex PCR; TCRdb has only the in-frame clones, and not every one. This sample yields some 140,000 clones, of which over 65% are seen a single time; 1.5% to 1.7% belongs to the top ten. Germline V gene sequence: CDR1 LGHNA, CDR2 YSLEER. CDR3 length: 13 residues. V gave up 1 base and J gave up 5 bases, with 9 bases separating them. This clonotype was obtained from a man aged 35-49 years in good health and CMV-seronegative. Sequencing was done on a sample of PBMCs. J is TRBJ2-7 and V is TRBV4-3; possibly TRBD1 for D (6 bases). DNA of the CDR3: TGCGCCAGCAGCCAAGCTGGGGGCCACGAGCAGTACTTC. This sequence encodes CASSQAGGHEQYF.